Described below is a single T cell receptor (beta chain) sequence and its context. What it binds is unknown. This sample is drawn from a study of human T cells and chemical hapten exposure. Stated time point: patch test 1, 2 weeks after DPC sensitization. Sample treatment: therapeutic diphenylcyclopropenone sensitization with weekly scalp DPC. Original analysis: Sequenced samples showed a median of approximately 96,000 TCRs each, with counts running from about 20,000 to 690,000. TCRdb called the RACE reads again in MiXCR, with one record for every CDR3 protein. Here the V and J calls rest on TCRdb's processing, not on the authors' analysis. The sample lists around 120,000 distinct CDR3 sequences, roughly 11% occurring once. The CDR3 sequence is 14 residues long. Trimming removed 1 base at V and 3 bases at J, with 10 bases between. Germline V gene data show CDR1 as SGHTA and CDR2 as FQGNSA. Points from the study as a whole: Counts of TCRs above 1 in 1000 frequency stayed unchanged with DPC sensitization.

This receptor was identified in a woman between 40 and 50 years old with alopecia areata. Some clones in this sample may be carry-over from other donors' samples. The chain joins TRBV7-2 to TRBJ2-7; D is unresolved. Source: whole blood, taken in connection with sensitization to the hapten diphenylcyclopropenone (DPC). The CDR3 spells CASSLVGRSYEQYF. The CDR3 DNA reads TGTGCCAGCAGCTTAGTTGGCAGAAGCTACGAGCAGTACTTC.